This TCR beta chain was found in a study of read filtering for tumor transcriptome and immune sequencing. The CDR3 contains 16 residues. The J segment lost 6 bases and the V segment lost 5 bases, leaving 16 bases of the junction unmatched. CDR1 and CDR2 from the germline V gene are DFQATT and SNEGSKA (reference sequence). Molecular barcoded adaptors covering alpha/delta and beta/gamma chains were used on approximately 400 ng RNA. TCRdb recomputed calls from the reads with MiXCR, one row per CDR3 protein. Here the sample spans approximately 90,000 distinct CDR3 sequences, 9% to 15% being singletons. To note about this clonotype: A read error is likely, as this CDR3 ends without the conserved phenylalanine or tryptophan.

The TCR sequence derives from a donor over 35 with multiple myeloma. The chain joins TRBV20-1 to TRBJ2-1; 7 bases map to TRBD2. The sequenced material came from a population of CD138-negative cells sorted from bone marrow. The CDR3 sequence is CSAEGASGLRCNEQFL. CDR3 nucleotides: TGCAGTGCTGAGGGCGCTAGCGGCTTGCGCTGCAATGAGCAGTTCCTC.